The following is a T cell receptor (beta chain) sequence with its context. As yet, its antigen is unknown. Negative isolation yielded CD8+ and CD4+ T cells; FACS enriched TEMRA cells. The data were obtained in a study of CD8 T cells in Susac syndrome. Notes on the study in general: In its TCR sequencing and HLA analysis, the study acknowledged that the number of individuals was relatively small.

The V gene's germline CDR1 is SNHLY and CDR2 FYNNEI. Between the trimmed V and J ends, which lost 5 bases and 3 bases, there was a span of 13 bases. This CDR3 comprises 14 residues. RNA amounts of roughly 0.5 to 1 ug underwent reverse transcription with random hexamers. A multiplex approach, immunoSEQ multiplex PCR, amplified TCR beta CDR3 across 54 Vbeta and 13 Jbeta. Each CDR3 protein is one row after TCRdb ran MiXCR on the immunoSEQ multiplex PCR reads. The table includes around 140,000 distinct CDR3 sequences, around 94% detected once. The TCR originated in a human donor in good health. Input material: CD4+ T cells from PBMCs. The chain joins TRBV2 to TRBJ2-5; no clear D gene. The CDR3 is CASSFRMGEETQYF. CDR3 sequence (DNA): TGTGCCAGCAGTTTCCGGATGGGCGAAGAGACCCAGTACTTC.